This entry describes one TCR beta chain. This entry comes from a study of T cells after yellow fever vaccination. This CDR3 has 14 residues. V shed 4 bases and J shed 9 bases, with 15 bases lying between them. Germline CDR1 and CDR2: SGHDN and FVKESK. 5'RACE template switching added a universal primer site and UMIs to TCR cDNA. TCRdb independently ran MiXCR on the 5' RACE reads; one entry per CDR3 protein. The repertoire holds 150,000 to 200,000 distinct CDR3 sequences, with 6% to 7.5% as singletons. The sequencing here drew on CD4+ T cells sorted from PBMCs, taken more than 4 days after the first yellow fever vaccination. The receptor was derived from a man between 18 and 29 years old who received the YFV17D yellow fever vaccine. The gene calls are TRBV14 and TRBJ2-2; D not certain. The CDR3: CASSPGLLCWELFF. As DNA, the CDR3 is TGTGCCAGCAGCCCTGGGCTCCTCTGCTGGGAGCTGTTTTTT.